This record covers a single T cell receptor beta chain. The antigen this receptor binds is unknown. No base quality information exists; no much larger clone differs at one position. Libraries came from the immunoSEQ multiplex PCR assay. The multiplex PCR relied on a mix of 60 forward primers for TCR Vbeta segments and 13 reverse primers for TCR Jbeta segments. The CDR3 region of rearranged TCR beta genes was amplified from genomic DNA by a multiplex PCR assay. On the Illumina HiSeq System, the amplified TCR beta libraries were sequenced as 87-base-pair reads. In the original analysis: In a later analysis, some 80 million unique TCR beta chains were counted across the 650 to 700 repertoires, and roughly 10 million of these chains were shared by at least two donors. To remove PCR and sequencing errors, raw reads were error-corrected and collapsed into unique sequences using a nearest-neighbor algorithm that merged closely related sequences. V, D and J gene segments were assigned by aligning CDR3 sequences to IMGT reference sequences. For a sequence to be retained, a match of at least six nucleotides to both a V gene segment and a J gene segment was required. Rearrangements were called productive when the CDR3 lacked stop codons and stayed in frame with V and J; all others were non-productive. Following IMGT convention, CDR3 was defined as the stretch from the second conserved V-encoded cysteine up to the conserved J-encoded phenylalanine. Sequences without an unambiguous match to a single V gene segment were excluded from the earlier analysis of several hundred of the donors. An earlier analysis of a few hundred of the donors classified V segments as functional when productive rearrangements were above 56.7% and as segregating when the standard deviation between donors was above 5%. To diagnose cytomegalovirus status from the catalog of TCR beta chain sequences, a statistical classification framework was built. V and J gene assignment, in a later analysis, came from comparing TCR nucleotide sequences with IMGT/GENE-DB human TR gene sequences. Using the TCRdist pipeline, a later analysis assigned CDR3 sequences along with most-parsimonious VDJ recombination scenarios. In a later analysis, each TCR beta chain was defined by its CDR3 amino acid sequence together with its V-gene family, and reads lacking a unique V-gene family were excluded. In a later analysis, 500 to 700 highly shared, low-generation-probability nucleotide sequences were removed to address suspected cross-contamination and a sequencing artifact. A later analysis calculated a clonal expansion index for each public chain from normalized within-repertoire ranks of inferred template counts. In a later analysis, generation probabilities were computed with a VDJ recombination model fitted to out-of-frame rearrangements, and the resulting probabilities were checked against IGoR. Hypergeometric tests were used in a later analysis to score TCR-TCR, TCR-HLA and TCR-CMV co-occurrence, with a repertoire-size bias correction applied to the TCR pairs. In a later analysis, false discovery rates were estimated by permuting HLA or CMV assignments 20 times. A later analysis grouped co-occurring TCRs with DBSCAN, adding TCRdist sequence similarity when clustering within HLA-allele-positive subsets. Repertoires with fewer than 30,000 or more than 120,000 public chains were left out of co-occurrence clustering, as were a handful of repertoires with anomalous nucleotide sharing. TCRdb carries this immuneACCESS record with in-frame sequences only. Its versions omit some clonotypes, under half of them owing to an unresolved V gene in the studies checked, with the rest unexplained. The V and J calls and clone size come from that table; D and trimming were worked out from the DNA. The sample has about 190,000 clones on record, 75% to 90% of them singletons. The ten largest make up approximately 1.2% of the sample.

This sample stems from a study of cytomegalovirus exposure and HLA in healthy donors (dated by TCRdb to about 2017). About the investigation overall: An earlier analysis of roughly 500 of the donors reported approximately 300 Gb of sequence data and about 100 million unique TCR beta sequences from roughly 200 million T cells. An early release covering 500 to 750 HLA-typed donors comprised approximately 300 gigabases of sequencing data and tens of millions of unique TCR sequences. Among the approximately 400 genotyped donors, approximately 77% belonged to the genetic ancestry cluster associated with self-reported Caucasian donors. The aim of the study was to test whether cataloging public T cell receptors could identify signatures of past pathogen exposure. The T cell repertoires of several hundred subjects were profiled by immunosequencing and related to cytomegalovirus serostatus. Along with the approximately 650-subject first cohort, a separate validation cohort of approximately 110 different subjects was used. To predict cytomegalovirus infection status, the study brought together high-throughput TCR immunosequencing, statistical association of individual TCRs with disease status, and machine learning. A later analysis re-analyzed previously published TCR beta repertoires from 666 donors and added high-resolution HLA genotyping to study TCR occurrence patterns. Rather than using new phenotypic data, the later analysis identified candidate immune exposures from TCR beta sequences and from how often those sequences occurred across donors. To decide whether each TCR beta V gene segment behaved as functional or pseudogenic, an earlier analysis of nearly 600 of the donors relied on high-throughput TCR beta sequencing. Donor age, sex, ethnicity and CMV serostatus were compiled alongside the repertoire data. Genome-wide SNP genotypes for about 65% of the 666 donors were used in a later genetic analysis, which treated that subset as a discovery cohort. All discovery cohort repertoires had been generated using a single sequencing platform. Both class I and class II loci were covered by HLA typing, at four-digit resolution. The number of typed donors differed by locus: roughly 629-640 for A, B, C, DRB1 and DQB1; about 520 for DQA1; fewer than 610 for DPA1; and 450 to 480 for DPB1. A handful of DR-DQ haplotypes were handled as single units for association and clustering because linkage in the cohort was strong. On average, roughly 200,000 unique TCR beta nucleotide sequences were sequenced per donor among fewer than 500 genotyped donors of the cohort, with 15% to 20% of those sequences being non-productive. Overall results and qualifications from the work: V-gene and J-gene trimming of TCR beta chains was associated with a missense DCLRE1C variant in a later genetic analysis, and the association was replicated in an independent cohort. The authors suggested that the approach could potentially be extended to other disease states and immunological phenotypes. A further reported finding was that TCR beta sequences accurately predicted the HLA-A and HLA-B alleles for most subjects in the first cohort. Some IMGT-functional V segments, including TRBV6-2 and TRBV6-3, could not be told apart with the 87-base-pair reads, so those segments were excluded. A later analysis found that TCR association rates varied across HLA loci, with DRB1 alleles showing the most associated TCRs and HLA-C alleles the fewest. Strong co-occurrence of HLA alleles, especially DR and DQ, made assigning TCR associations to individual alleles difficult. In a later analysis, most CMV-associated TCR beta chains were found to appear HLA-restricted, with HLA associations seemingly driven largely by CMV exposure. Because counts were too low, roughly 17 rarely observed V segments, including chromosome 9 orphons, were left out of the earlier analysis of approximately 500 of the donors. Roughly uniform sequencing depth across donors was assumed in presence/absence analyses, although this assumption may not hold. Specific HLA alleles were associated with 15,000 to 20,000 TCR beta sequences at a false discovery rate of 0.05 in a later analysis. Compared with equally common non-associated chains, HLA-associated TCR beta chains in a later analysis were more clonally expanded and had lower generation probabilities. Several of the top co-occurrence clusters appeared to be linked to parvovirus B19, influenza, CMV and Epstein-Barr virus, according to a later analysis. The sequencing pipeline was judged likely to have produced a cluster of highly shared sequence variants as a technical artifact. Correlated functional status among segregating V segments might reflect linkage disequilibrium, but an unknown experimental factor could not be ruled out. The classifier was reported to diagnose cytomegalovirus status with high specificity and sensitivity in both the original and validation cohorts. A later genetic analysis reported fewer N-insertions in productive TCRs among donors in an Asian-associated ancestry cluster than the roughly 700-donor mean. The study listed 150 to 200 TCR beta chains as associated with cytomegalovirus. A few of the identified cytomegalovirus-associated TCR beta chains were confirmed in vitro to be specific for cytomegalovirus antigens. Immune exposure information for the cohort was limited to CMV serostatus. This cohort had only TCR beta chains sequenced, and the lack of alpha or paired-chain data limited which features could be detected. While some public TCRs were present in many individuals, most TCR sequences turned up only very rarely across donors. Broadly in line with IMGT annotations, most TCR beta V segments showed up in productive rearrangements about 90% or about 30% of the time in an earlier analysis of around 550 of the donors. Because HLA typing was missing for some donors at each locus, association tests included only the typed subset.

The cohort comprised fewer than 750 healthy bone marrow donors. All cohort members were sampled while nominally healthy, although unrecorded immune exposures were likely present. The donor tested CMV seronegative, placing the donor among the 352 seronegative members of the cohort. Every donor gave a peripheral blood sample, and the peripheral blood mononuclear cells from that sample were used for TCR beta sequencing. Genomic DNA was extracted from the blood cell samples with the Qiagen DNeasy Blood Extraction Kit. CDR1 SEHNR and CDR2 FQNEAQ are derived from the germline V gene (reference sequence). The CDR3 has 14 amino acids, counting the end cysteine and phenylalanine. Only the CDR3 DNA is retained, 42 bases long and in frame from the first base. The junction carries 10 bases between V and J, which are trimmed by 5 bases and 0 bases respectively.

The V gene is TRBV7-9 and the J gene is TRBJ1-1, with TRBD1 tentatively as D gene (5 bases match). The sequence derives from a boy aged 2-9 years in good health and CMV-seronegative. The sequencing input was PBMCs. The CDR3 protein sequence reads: CASSPPGVNTEAFF. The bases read TGTGCCAGCAGCCCCCCGGGGGTGAACACTGAAGCTTTCTTT. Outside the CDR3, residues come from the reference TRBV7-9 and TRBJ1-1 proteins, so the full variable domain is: DTGVSQNPRHKITKRGQNVTFRCDPISEHNRLYWYRQTLGQGPEFLTYFQNEAQLEKSRLLSDRFSAERPKGSFSTLEIQRTEQGDSAMYLCASSPPGVNTEAFFGQGTRLTVV.